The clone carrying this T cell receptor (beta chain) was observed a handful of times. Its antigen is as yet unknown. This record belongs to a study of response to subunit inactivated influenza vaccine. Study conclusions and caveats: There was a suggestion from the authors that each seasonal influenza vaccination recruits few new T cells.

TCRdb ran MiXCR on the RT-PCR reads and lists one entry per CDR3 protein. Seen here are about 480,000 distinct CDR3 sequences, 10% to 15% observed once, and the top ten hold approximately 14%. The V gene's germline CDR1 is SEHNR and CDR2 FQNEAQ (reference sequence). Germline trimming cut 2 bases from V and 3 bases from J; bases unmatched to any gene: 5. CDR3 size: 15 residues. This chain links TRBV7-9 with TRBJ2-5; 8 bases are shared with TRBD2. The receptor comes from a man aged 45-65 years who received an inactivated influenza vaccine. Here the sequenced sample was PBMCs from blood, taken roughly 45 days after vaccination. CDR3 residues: CASSLPQTSEETQYF. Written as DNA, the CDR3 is TGTGCCAGCAGCTTACCTCAGACTAGCGAAGAGACCCAGTACTTC.